Each of the 10 T cell receptor beta chains below was sequenced from the same sample in a study of graft-versus-host responses after intestinal transplantation. Their antigens are not known. Some clones are missing from TCRdb's copy, which holds only in-frame ones; the method was immunoSEQ multiplex PCR. The sample records about 80,000 clones, 85% to 90% being singletons. The sample consisted of unstimulated CD4+ T cells sorted from spleen or lymph node cells, taken before intestinal transplant. The source of these receptors is a human donor who received an intestinal transplant.

V gene TRBV9 combines with J gene TRBJ2-1; a possible D gene is TRBD2 (6 bases). This CDR3 spans 13 amino acids. Trimming shortened V by 3 bases and J by 2 bases, and 6 bases separated the two germline ends. Per the germline V gene, CDR1 is SGDLS and CDR2 is YYNGEE. CDR3 in amino acids: CASSGGAYNEQFF. The DNA of the CDR3 is TGTGCCAGCAGCGGGGGGGCCTACAATGAGCAGTTCTTC.

The rearrangement joins TRBV6-1 to TRBJ2-7, with 8 bases lining up with TRBD1. The CDR3 length is 14 residues. V lost 6 bases to trimming and J lost 3 bases; unmatched junction nucleotides: 7. The germline V gene has CDR1 MNHNS and CDR2 SASEGT. The CDR3 sequence: CASRETGANYEQYF. As DNA, the CDR3 is TGTGCCAGCAGGGAGACAGGGGCCAACTACGAGCAGTACTTC.

The chain recombines TRBV28 with TRBJ1-4; 9 bases agree with TRBD1. CDR1 MDHEN and CDR2 SYDVKM come from the germline V gene. CDR3 size: 15 residues. With 4 bases clipped from V and 8 bases from J, the junction kept 8 bases outside the gene matches. In nucleotides, the CDR3 is TGTGCCAGCAGTTCTACAGGGGGCAACCGGGAAAAACTGTTTTTT. It encodes CASSSTGGNREKLFF.

J is TRBJ1-2 and V is TRBV15; tentative D call: TRBD1 (5 bases). CDR1 and CDR2 (germline): LNHNV, YYDKDF (reference sequence). This CDR3 spans 12 amino acids. The V end was cut by 0 bases, the J end by 6 bases, with 5 bases between. In nucleotides, the CDR3 is TGTGCCACCAGCAGAGAAGGGGATGGCTACACCTTC. It translates to CATSREGDGYTF. The whole variable domain, filled in from reference TRBV15 and TRBJ1-2, reads DAMVIQNPRYQVTQFGKPVTLSCSQTLNHNVMYWYQQKSSQAPKLLFHYYDKDFNNEADTPDNFQSRRPNTSFCFLDIRSPGLGDTAMYLCATSREGDGYTFGSGTRLTVV.

V is TRBV5-1 and J is TRBJ2-6; 10 bases map to TRBD1. Germline values: CDR1 SGHRS, CDR2 YFSETQ. The CDR3 runs to 21 residues. Losses at the gene ends were 0 bases for V and 2 bases for J; bases not matched to a gene: 14. The DNA of the CDR3 is TGCGCCAGCAGCTTGGAGGGAACCCGGGACAGGGGACCGCCTGGGGCCAACGTCCTGACTTTC. Amino acids: CASSLEGTRDRGPPGANVLTF.

The CDR3 DNA reads TGTGCCAGCAGCCCCAGACTAGCGGGAGGCGAGCAGTACTTC. It specifies CASSPRLAGGEQYF. This chain joins TRBV5-4 and TRBJ2-7, with 13 bases that match TRBD2. Germline assignment: CDR1 SGHNT and CDR2 YYREEE (reference sequence). V lost 4 bases to trimming and J lost 6 bases; unmatched junction nucleotides: 4. This CDR3 is 14 amino acids long.

The chain employs TRBV28 and TRBJ2-2, with TRBD2 identical over 10 bases. CDR1 MDHEN and CDR2 SYDVKM come from the germline V gene. The CDR3 runs to 17 residues. V lost 3 bases to trimming and J lost 4 bases; unmatched junction nucleotides: 8. CDR3 in DNA: TGTGCCAGCAGTTTTCCCGGGGGACTAGCGACCACCGGGGAGCTGTTTTTT. It specifies CASSFPGGLATTGELFF.

The sample holds a few counts of this clone. The chain carries TRBV7-6 and TRBJ2-7; a possible D gene is TRBD1 (8 bases). The CDR3 totals 14 residues. V lost 0 bases to trimming and J lost 7 bases, with 13 bases between them. Germline CDR1 is SGHVS and CDR2 is FNYEAQ. CDR3 protein: CASSLAPQGGEQYF. The CDR3 nucleotides read TGTGCCAGCAGCTTAGCACCACAGGGGGGGGAGCAGTACTTC.

The chain carries TRBV2 and TRBJ1-3; D may be TRBD1 (5 bases). The length of the CDR3 is 13 residues. Germline values: CDR1 SNHLY, CDR2 FYNNEI. V was trimmed by 7 bases and J by 3 bases, leaving 10 bases between them. The CDR3 is CASTRQFGNTIYF. The CDR3, as DNA: TGTGCCAGCACCAGACAGTTTGGAAACACCATATATTTT.

The chain recombines TRBV10-3 with TRBJ2-7; 12 positions match TRBD2. The CDR3 is 14 residues long. V gave up 6 bases and J gave up 7 bases; unmatched junction bases: 7. CDR1 and CDR2 (germline): ENHRY, SYGVKD. DNA of the CDR3: TGTGCCATCAGGACTAGCGGGGGCCCCGAGGAGCAGTACTTC. It yields the protein CAIRTSGGPEEQYF.